The subject of this entry is one TCR beta chain. Its antigen is currently unknown. The sample belongs to a study of cytomegalovirus exposure and HLA in healthy donors. Whole-study results and caveats: Later analysis suggested most CMV-associated TCR beta chains were HLA-restricted. The authors enumerated around 150 TCR beta chains as linked to cytomegalovirus.

CDR1 is LNHDA, CDR2 SQIVND, per germline (reference sequence). V gave up 1 base and J gave up 3 bases; unmatched junction bases: 6. The CDR3 contains 16 residues. The donors were healthy bone marrow donors. PCR amplification relied on 60 Vbeta primers (plus 13 Jbeta primers). The protocol was immunoSEQ multiplex PCR, while the TCRdb copy is restricted to in-frame clones and leaves out a portion. The data show 110,000 or so clones, about 81% seen once. The sequencing input was PBMCs. This receptor was obtained from a man aged 35-49 years in good health and CMV-seronegative. This sequence joins TRBV19 and TRBJ2-7; TRBD1 agrees at 10 bases. CDR3 sequence reads: CASSIVPGQGVYEQYF. CDR3 DNA sequence: TGTGCCAGTAGTATAGTCCCCGGACAGGGGGTCTACGAGCAGTACTTC.